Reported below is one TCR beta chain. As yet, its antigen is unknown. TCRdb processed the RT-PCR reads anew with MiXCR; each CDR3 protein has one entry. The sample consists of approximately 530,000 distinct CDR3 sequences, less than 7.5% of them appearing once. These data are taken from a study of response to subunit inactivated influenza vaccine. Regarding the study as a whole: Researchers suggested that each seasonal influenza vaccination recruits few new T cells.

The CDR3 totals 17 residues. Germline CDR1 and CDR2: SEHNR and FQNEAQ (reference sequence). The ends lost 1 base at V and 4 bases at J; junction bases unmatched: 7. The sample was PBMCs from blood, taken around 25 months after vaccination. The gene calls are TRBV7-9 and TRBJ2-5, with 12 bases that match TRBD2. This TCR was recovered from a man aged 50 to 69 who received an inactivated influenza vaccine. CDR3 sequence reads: CASSLGGTSGSAETQYF. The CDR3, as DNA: TGTGCCAGCAGCTTAGGGGGGACTAGCGGGTCGGCAGAGACCCAGTACTTC.